This entry features one T cell receptor beta chain sequence. The CDR3 extends over 15 amino acids. The trim removed 1 base at V and 2 bases at J, leaving 2 bases unmatched. Germline V lookup: CDR1 SGHRS, CDR2 YFSETQ. The time point is: peripheral blood 6 weeks after treatment start. The data originate from a study of PD-L1 blockade in urothelial cancer. Libraries were prepared by immunoSEQ multiplex PCR; TCRdb keeps only in-frame clonotypes and omits some of them. Here the sample spans about 22,000 clones, under 95% being singletons. This TCR came from an older woman with urothelial cancer. This specimen consisted of PBMCs, obtained around atezolizumab (anti-PD-L1) treatment. The chain has TRBV5-1 and TRBJ2-7, with 11 bases matching TRBD2. CDR3 nucleotide sequence: TGCGCCAGCAGCTTGAATAGCGGGGGGGCCTACGAGCAGTACTTC. It specifies CASSLNSGGAYEQYF.